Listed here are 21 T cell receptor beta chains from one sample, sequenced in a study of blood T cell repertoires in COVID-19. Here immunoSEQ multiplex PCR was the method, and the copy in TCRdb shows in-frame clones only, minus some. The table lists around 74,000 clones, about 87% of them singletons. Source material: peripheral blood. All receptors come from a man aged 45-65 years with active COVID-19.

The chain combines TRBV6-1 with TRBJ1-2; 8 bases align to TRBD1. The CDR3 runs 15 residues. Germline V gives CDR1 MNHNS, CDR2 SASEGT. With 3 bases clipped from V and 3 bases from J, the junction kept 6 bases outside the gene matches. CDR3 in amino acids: CASSDLVGQDYGYTF. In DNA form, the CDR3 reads TGTGCCAGCAGTGACCTCGTGGGACAGGACTATGGCTACACCTTC.

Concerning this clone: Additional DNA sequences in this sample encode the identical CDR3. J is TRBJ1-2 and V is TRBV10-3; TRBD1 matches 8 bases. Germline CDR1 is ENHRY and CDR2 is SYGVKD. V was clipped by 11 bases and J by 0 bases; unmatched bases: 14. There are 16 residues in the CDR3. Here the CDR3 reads CAARNQGAHPNYGYTF. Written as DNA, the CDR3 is TGTGCCGCGCGTAACCAGGGGGCTCACCCTAACTATGGCTACACCTTC.

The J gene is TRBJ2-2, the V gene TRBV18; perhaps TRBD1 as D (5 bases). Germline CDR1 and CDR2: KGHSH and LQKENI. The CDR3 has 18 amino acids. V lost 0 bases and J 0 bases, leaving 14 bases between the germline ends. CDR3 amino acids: CASSPPNRRLANTGELFF. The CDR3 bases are TGTGCCAGCTCACCACCGAACAGGCGCCTGGCGAACACCGGGGAGCTGTTTTTT.

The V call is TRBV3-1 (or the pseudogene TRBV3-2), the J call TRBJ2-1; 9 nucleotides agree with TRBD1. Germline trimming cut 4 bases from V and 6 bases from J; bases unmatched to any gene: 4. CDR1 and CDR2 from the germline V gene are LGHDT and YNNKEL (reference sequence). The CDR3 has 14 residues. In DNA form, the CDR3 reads TGTGCCAGCAGCCGCCGGGACAGGGCCAATGAGCAGTTCTTC. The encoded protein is CASSRRDRANEQFF.

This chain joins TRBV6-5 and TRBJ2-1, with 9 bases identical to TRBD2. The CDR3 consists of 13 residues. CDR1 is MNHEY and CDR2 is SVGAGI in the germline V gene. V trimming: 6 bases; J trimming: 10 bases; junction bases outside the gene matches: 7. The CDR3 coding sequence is TGTGCCAGCAGGGGAGTAGCGGGAGTGGAGCAGTTCTTC. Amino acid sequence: CASRGVAGVEQFF.

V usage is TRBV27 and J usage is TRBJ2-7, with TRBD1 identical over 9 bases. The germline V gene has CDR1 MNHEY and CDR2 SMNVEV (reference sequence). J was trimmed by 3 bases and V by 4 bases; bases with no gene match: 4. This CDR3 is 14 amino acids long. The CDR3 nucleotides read TGTGCCAGCAGTTCTGGGACAGGGTTCTACGAGCAGTACTTC. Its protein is CASSSGTGFYEQYF.

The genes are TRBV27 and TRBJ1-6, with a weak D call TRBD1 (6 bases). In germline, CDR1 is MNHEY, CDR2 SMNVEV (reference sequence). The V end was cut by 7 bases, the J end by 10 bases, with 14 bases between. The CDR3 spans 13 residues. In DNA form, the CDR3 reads TGTGCCAGCAAGTACAGGGAGAGATCACCCCTCCACTTT. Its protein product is CASKYRERSPLHF.

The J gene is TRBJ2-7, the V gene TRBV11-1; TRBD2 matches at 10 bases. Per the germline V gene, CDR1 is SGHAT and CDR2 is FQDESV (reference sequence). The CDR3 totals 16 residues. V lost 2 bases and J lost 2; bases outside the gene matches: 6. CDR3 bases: TGTGCCAGCAGCTTAAGCGGGACTAGCGTAGCCTACGAGCAGTACTTC. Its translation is CASSLSGTSVAYEQYF. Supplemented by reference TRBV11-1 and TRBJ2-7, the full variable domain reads EAEVAQSPRYKITEKSQAVAFWCDPISGHATLYWYRQILGQGPELLVQFQDESVVDDSQLPKDRFSAERLKGVDSTLKIQPAELGDSAMYLCASSLSGTSVAYEQYFGPGTRLTVT.

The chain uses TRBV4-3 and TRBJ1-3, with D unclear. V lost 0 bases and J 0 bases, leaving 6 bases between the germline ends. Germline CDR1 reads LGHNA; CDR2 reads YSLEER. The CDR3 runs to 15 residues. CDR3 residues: CASSQDLYSGNTIYF. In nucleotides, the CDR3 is TGCGCCAGCAGCCAAGATCTCTACTCTGGAAACACCATATATTTT.

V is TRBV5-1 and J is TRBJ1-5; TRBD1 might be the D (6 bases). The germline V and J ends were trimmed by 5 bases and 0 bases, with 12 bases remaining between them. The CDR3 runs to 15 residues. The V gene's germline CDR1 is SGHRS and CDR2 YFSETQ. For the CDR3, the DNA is TGCGCCAGCAGACGAGGGGGGGATAGCAATCAGCCCCAGCATTTT. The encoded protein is CASRRGGDSNQPQHF.

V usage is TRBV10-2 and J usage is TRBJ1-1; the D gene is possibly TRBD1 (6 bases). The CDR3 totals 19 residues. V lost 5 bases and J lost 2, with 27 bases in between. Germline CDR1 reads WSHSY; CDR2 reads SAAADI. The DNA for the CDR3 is TGCGCCAGCAGTCCTCTCGACAGGTTTCACGTAGGTTTAAACACTGAAGCTTTCTTT. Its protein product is CASSPLDRFHVGLNTEAFF.

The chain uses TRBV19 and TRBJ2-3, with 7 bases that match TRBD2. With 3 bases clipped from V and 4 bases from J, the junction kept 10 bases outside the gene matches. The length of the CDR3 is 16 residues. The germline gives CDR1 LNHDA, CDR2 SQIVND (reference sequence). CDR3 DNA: TGTGCCAGTAGTATTTGGTCTAGCGGCAAGGCAGATACGCAGTATTTT. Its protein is CASSIWSSGKADTQYF.

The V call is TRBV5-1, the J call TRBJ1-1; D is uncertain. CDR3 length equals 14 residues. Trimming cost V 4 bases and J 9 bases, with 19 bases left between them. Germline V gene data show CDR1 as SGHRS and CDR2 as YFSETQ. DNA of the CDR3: TGCGCCAGCAGCCCTCCGGGTGGGAGGGCAAAAGCTTTCTTT. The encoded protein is CASSPPGGRAKAFF. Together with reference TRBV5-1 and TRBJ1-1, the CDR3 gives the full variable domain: KAGVTQTPRYLIKTRGQQVTLSCSPISGHRSVSWYQQTPGQGLQFLFEYFSETQRNKGNFPGRFSGRQFSNSRSEMNVSTLELGDSALYLCASSPPGGRAKAFFGQGTRLTVV.

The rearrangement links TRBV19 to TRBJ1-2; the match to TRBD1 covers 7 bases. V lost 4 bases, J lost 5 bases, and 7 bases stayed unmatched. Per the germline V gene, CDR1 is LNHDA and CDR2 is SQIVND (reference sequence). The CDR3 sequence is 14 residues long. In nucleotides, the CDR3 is TGTGCCAGTAGTACGGGACAGCGATATTATGGCTACACCTTC. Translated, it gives CASSTGQRYYGYTF.

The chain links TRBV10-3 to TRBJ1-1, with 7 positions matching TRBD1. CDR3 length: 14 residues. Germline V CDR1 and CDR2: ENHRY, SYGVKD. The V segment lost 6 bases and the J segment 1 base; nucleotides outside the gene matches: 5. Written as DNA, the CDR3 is TGTGCCATCAGAGGGACAGAAAGGAACACTGAAGCTTTCTTT. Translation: CAIRGTERNTEAFF.

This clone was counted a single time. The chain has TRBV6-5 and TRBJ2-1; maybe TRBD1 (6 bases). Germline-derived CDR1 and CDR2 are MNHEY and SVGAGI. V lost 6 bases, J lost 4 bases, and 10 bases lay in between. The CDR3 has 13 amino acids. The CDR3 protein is CASSRTVYNEQFF. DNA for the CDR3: TGTGCCAGCAGCCGGACAGTTTACAATGAGCAGTTCTTC.

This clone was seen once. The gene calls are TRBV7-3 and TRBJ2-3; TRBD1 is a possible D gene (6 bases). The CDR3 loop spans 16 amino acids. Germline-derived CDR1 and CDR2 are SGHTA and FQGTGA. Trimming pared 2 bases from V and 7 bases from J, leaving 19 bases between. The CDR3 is CASSLGSNREMNTQYF. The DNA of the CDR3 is TGTGCCAGCAGCTTAGGGTCGAACAGGGAGATGAATACGCAGTATTTT.

CDR3 in amino acids: CASSRTGGRGSDTQYF. Here the CDR3 DNA reads TGTGCCAGCAGCCGGACGGGCGGGAGAGGTTCAGATACGCAGTATTTT. This chain links TRBV7-8 with TRBJ2-3; 7 bases match TRBD2. Germline CDR1 SGHVS, CDR2 FQNEAQ. This CDR3 is built from 16 residues. The junction had 12 bases not matched to a gene; V was cut back by 5 bases and J by 4 bases.

As DNA, the CDR3 is TGTGCCAGCAGTGGCAGCTGGACTAGCGGGGCGGCAGATACGCAGTATTTT. Protein sequence: CASSGSWTSGAADTQYF. V is TRBV6-1 and J is TRBJ2-3; 12 positions agree with TRBD2. V was pared by 4 bases and J by 4 bases, with 9 bases of the junction left unmatched. The CDR3 spans 17 residues. The germline V gene has CDR1 MNHNS and CDR2 SASEGT.

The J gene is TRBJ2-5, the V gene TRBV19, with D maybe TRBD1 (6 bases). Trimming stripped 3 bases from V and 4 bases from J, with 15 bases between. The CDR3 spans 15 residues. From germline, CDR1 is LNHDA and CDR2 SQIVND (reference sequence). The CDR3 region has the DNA TGTGCCAGTAGTATGAAGGGGGTTAAAGTAGAGACCCAGTACTTC. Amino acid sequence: CASSMKGVKVETQYF.

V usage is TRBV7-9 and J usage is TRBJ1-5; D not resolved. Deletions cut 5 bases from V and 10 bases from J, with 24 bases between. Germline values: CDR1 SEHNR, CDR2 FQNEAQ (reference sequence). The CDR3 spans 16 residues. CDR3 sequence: CASSRQSDGGISPQHF. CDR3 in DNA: TGTGCCAGCAGCCGTCAATCCGACGGAGGGATATCTCCCCAGCATTTT.